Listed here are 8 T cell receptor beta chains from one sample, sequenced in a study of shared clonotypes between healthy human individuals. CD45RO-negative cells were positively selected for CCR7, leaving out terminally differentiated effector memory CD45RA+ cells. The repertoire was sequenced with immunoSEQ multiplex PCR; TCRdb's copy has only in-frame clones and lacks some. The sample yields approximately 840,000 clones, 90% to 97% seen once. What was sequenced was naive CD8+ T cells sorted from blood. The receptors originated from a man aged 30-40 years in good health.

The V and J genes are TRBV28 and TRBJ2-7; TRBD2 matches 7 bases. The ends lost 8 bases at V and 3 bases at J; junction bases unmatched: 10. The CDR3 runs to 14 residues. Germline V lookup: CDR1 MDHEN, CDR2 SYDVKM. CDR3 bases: TGTGCCAGCGTTGGGGCGGGAGCTTACTACGAGCAGTACTTC. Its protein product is CASVGAGAYYEQYF.

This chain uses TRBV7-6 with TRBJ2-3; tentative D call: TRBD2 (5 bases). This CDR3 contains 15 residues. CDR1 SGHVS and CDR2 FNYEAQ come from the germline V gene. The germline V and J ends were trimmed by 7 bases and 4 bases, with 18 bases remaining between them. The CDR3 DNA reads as TGTGCCAGCACCAACCCCCGGGAATTGCCAGATACGCAGTATTTT. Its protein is CASTNPRELPDTQYF. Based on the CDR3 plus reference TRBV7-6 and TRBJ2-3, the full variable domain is GAGVSQSPRYKVTKRGQDVALRCDPISGHVSLYWYRQALGQGPEFLTYFNYEAQQDKSGLPNDRFSAERPEGSISTLTIQRTEQRDSAMYRCASTNPRELPDTQYFGPGTRLTVL.

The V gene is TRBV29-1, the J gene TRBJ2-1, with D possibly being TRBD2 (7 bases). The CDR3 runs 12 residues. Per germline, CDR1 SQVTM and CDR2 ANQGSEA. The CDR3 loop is CSGGGFYNEQFF. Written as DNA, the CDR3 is TGCAGTGGGGGGGGCTTCTACAATGAGCAGTTCTTC.

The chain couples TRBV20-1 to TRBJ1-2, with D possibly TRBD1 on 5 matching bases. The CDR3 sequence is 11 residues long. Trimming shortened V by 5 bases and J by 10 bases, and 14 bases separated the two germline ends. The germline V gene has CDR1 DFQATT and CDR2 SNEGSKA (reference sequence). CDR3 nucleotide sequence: TGCAGTGCTCAGGGACTTGTTGACTACACCTTC. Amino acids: CSAQGLVDYTF.

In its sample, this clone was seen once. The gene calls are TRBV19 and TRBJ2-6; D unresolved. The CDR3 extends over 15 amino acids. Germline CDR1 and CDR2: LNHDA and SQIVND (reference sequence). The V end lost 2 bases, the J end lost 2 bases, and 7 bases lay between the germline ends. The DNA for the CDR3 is TGTGCCAGTAGTATATGGGTCCCTGGGGCCAACGTCCTGACTTTC. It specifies CASSIWVPGANVLTF.

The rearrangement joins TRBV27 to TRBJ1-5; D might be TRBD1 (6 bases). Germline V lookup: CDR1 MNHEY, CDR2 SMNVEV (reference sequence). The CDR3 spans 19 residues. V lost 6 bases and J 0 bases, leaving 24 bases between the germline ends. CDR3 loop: CASRIPWDGGTNSNQPQHF. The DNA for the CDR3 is TGTGCCAGCAGGATCCCCTGGGACGGGGGGACAAATAGCAATCAGCCCCAGCATTTT.

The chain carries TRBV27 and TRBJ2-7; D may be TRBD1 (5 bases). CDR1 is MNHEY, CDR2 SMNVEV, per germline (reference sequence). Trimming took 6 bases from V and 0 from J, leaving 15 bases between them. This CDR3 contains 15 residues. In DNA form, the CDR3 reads TGTGCCAGCAGACAGGACCCGACGGCCTCCTACGAGCAGTACTTC. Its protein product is CASRQDPTASYEQYF.

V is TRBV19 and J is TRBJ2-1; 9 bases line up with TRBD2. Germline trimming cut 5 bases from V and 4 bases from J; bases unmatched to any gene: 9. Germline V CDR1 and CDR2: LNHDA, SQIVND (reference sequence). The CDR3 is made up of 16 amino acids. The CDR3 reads CASSRSGTSSYNEQFF. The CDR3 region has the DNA TGTGCCAGTAGTCGTAGTGGGACTAGCAGTTACAATGAGCAGTTCTTC.